A single sample is the source of the 7 T cell receptor beta chains below, sequenced in a study of regulatory T cells in long-lasting Graves disease. The time point denotes: newly diagnosed GD, antithyroid drugs for less than 3 months. PBMC RNA was the source of the TCR library. Arm-PCR of CDR3 regions and iRepertoire HTBI primers were used to build TCR beta libraries. TCRdb reprocessed the multiplex PCR reads with MiXCR, giving one entry per CDR3 protein. The data contain roughly 510,000 distinct CDR3 sequences, approximately 16% of them singletons. These same data were also listed under a study on T cells in Graves' hyperthyroidism and ophthalmopathy.

Sequencing used peripheral blood mononuclear cells (PBMCs), obtained at new diagnosis, from a patient treated with antithyroid drugs. The receptor set was obtained from a man aged 18 to 35 with Graves disease.

This clonotype was found many times. The chain uses TRBV27 and TRBJ2-7; perhaps D is TRBD1 or TRBD2 (5 bases each). Trimming left V 5 bases short and J 3 bases short, with 14 bases between. This CDR3 has 14 residues. Germline-derived CDR1 and CDR2 are MNHEY and SMNVEV (reference sequence). CDR3 nucleotides: TGTGCCAGCAGTCCACAGGACTCGATCTACGAGCAGTACTTC. Its translation is CASSPQDSIYEQYF.

This rearrangement joins TRBV11-1 to TRBJ2-1; D gene uncertain. The CDR3 consists of 14 residues. V shed 1 base and J shed 0 bases, with 4 bases lying between them. Germline V CDR1 and CDR2: SGHAT, FQDESV (reference sequence). CDR3: CASSLVASYNEQFF. The DNA for the CDR3 is TGTGCCAGCAGCTTAGTTGCCTCCTACAATGAGCAGTTCTTC.

A note on this clonotype: One end of the junction is discordant with germline, which a read error may explain. The chain uses TRBV5-1 and TRBJ2-2; possibly TRBD1 or TRBD2 for D (5 bases each). CDR1 and CDR2 from the germline V gene are SGHRS and YFSETQ. This CDR3 is 12 amino acids long. The CDR3 DNA sequence: TGCACCAGCAGCTTTGGGGGCGGGGAGCTGTTTTTT. The encoded protein is CTSSFGGGELFF.

This clonotype was seen many times. The chain is built from TRBV30 and TRBJ2-3; D gene uncertain. The CDR3 spans 15 residues. Germline CDR1 and CDR2: GTSNPN and SVGIG (reference sequence). V shed 2 bases and J shed 0 bases, with 12 bases lying between them. The CDR3 is CAWSIFLGSTDTQYF. In nucleotides, the CDR3 is TGTGCCTGGAGTATCTTTTTAGGGAGCACAGATACGCAGTATTTT.

This clonotype was picked up many times. V and J are TRBV20-1 and TRBJ2-5; 7 bases are shared with TRBD2. The V segment lost 2 bases and the J segment 2 bases; nucleotides outside the gene matches: 11. Germline CDR1 reads DFQATT; CDR2 reads SNEGSKA (reference sequence). This CDR3 has 16 residues. The CDR3 nucleotides are TGCAGTGCTAGACCCTCTCGGCGGCGGGAGCAAGAGACCCAGTACTTC. It encodes CSARPSRRREQETQYF.

The chain couples TRBV16 to TRBJ1-5; TRBD1 is a possible D gene (5 bases). The germline gives CDR1 KGHSY, CDR2 FQNENV. CDR3 size: 15 residues. Trimming took off 2 bases at V and 4 bases at J, with 12 bases between the two ends. The CDR3 sequence: CASSQSTGGNQPQHF. In DNA form, the CDR3 reads TGTGCCAGCAGCCAAAGTACAGGAGGAAATCAGCCCCAGCATTTT.

In the case of this clonotype: Given a much more abundant clone one base away, this may be a read error. The chain carries TRBV5-1 and TRBJ2-5, with 14 bases lining up with TRBD2. Germline V CDR1 and CDR2: SGHRS, YFSETQ. The CDR3 is 16 residues long. J gave up 1 base and V 4 bases, and 3 bases lay outside the gene matches. The CDR3 nucleotides read TGCGCCAGCAGCACAGGGACTAGCGGGGGCCAAGAGACCCAGTACTTC. It translates to CASSTGTSGGQETQYF. Complete variable domain (other parts from reference TRBV5-1 and TRBJ2-5): KAGVTQTPRYLIKTRGQQVTLSCSPISGHRSVSWYQQTPGQGLQFLFEYFSETQRNKGNFPGRFSGRQFSNSRSEMNVSTLELGDSALYLCASSTGTSGGQETQYFGPGTRLLVL.